This TCR beta chain appears in the sequencing data of a study of T cells in localized non-small cell lung cancer. Whole-study results and caveats: Heterogeneity cannot be ruled out, as sequencing used one tumor region only. Appearances in adjacent lung were noted for a median 57 of the top 100 tumor clones. Higher adjacent-lung clonality was associated with shorter survival. It was uninvolved adjacent lung that showed the highest T cell clonality, exceeding tumor.

After removal of 4 bases from V and 10 bases from J, the junction contained 9 bases not matched to a gene. Per the germline V gene, CDR1 is SEHNR and CDR2 is FQNEAQ (reference sequence). The CDR3 has 15 residues. Assay: immunoSEQ multiplex PCR; the TCRdb copy retains only in-frame clones and omits some. The repertoire holds tens of thousands of clones, with 84% as singletons. On this clone: The antigen is unknown.

The source of this sequence is a female donor at least 60 years old with stage I lung adenocarcinoma. This chain joins TRBV7-9 and TRBJ2-1, with 11 nucleotides matching TRBD1. This sample comprised peripheral blood, obtained before any cancer treatment. This chain's CDR3 is CASSSTGQGAGEQFF. The CDR3 DNA sequence: TGTGCCAGCAGCTCAACCGGACAGGGGGCGGGCGAGCAGTTCTTC.